This T cell receptor (beta chain) was found in a study of CD8+ T cells in alopecia areata. Germline values: CDR1 GTSNPN, CDR2 SVGIG (reference sequence). The CDR3 is 13 residues long. V gave up 5 bases and J gave up 4 bases; unmatched junction bases: 4. Extracted RNA was reverse transcribed, and the resulting cDNA served as sequencing template. The method was immunoSEQ multiplex PCR; TCRdb's version includes in-frame clones alone and lacks a portion of them. The table has under 150,000 clones, 47% seen once; the top ten hold about 10%. This TCR was recovered from a human donor with alopecia areata. The gene calls are TRBV30 and TRBJ1-5, with 8 bases identical to TRBD1. The sample consisted of NKG2D-low CD8+ T cells sorted from blood. CDR3 sequence (DNA): TGTGCCTGGGGACAGGGTCTTAATCAGCCCCAGCATTTT. It translates to CAWGQGLNQPQHF.